A single sample gave rise to the 23 T cell receptor beta chains below, sequenced in a study of blood T cell repertoires in COVID-19. This table comes from immunoSEQ multiplex PCR, and its TCRdb copy is limited to in-frame clones, with some not included. The sample contains about 170,000 clones, around 92% of which appear only once. Sequencing was carried out using peripheral blood. These receptors all stem from a man in his thirties or forties with COVID-19, enrolled during active disease.

The rearrangement joins TRBV9 to TRBJ2-7; a weak D match, TRBD2 (5 bases). V was pared by 4 bases and J by 3 bases, with 17 bases between. CDR1 is SGDLS and CDR2 is YYNGEE in the germline V gene. The CDR3 spans 15 residues. The DNA for the CDR3 is TGTGCCAGCAGCCCGAGCCCCGGGGTCGGCTACGAGCAGTACTTC. Protein product: CASSPSPGVGYEQYF. The complete variable domain, with remaining parts taken from reference TRBV9 and TRBJ2-7, reads DSGVTQTPKHLITATGQRVTLRCSPRSGDLSVYWYQQSLDQGLQFLIQYYNGEERAKGNILERFSAQQFPDLHSELNLSSLELGDSALYFCASSPSPGVGYEQYFGPGTRLTVT.

The rearrangement links TRBV6-2 or TRBV6-3 to TRBJ1-5; D is ambiguous. Looked up from germline, CDR1 is MNHEY and CDR2 is SVGEGT. This CDR3 is built from 12 residues. Trimming cost V 6 bases and J 7 bases, with 10 bases left between them. DNA of the CDR3: TGTGCCAGCAGCATTCCGGGGCAGCCCCAGCATTTT. Protein: CASSIPGQPQHF.

The rearrangement joins TRBV7-2 to TRBJ1-5; D possibly corresponds to TRBD1 (6 bases). This CDR3 has 14 residues. V gave up 6 bases and J gave up 7 bases, with 16 bases separating them. The V gene's germline CDR1 is SGHTA and CDR2 FQGNSA. Written as DNA, the CDR3 is TGTGCCAGCAGTCCCAATAAGGGGGTCCAGCCCCAGCATTTT. Translating it yields CASSPNKGVQPQHF.

V is TRBV7-2 and J is TRBJ2-7; the D is unclear. CDR1 is SGHTA, CDR2 FQGNSA, per germline. CDR3 length: 13 residues. Trimming left V 3 bases short and J 3 bases short, with 9 bases between. For the CDR3, the DNA is TGTGCCAGCAGCTTCCAAAGAGGCTACGAGCAGTACTTC. This sequence encodes CASSFQRGYEQYF.

The rearrangement joins TRBV7-3 to TRBJ1-1; 11 nucleotides agree with TRBD1. The CDR3 runs to 16 residues. With V trimmed by 5 bases and J by 0 bases, 5 bases remained unmatched. Germline CDR1 and CDR2: SGHTA and FQGTGA. CDR3 in amino acids: CASSQGTGGMNTEAFF. CDR3 bases: TGTGCCAGCAGCCAAGGGACAGGGGGTATGAACACTGAAGCTTTCTTT.

V is TRBV24-1 and J is TRBJ2-3; D is possibly TRBD2 (7 bases). Between the trimmed V and J ends, which lost 1 base and 4 bases, there was a span of 23 bases. Germline lookup yields CDR1 KGHDR and CDR2 SFDVKD. CDR3 length equals 19 residues. Here the CDR3 DNA reads TGTGCCACCAGTGATTTACCATCCATGGGGGGGCAAAGGGCAGATACGCAGTATTTT. Translating it yields CATSDLPSMGGQRADTQYF.

The CDR3 is CAISARQGETEKLFF. The CDR3 DNA reads TGTGCCATCAGTGCCCGCCAGGGTGAGACCGAAAAACTGTTTTTT. The chain has TRBV10-3 and TRBJ1-4; perhaps TRBD1 as D (5 bases). Per the germline V gene, CDR1 is ENHRY and CDR2 is SYGVKD. V lost 4 bases and J 8 bases, leaving 17 bases between the germline ends. The CDR3 spans 15 residues.

The chain links TRBV15 to TRBJ2-7; D is perhaps TRBD1 (5 bases). Germline lookup yields CDR1 LNHNV and CDR2 YYDKDF (reference sequence). This CDR3 is 15 amino acids long. V was clipped by 0 bases and J by 5 bases, with 14 bases between them. The CDR3 sequence is CATSRDLGQGHEQYF. In nucleotides, the CDR3 is TGTGCCACCAGCAGAGATCTGGGGCAGGGTCACGAGCAGTACTTC.

V gene TRBV19 combines with J gene TRBJ2-6; 8 nucleotides match TRBD2. The CDR3 sequence is 17 residues long. Germline CDR1 and CDR2: LNHDA and SQIVND (reference sequence). The trim removed 6 bases at V and 2 bases at J, leaving 9 bases unmatched. In nucleotides, the CDR3 is TGTGCCAGTAGCCCAGCGGGAGCTAGAGCTGGGGCCAACGTCCTGACTTTC. Encoded protein: CASSPAGARAGANVLTF.

CDR3 DNA: TGTGCCAGCAGCTTGTCCCTAGCGGGAGGGCCTAACAATGAGCAGTTCTTC. Its translation is CASSLSLAGGPNNEQFF. The genes are TRBV11-2 and TRBJ2-1, with TRBD2 matching 12 bases. Germline CDR1 and CDR2: SGHAT and FQNNGV. This CDR3 has 17 residues. Losses at the gene ends were 3 bases for V and 5 bases for J; bases not matched to a gene: 8.

The chain has TRBV5-5 and TRBJ1-2, with TRBD1 identical over 10 bases. V dropped 2 bases and J dropped 7; count of bases not matched to a gene: 5. This CDR3 has 14 residues. CDR1 and CDR2 from the germline V gene are SGHKS and YYEKEE (reference sequence). The chain's CDR3 is CASSLEGQGIGYTF. CDR3 nucleotides: TGTGCCAGCAGCTTAGAGGGACAGGGGATTGGCTACACCTTC. The full variable domain, completed using reference TRBV5-5 and TRBJ1-2, is DAGVTQSPTHLIKTRGQQVTLRCSPISGHKSVSWYQQVLGQGPQFIFQYYEKEERGRGNFPDRFSARQFPNYSSELNVNALLLGDSALYLCASSLEGQGIGYTFGSGTRLTVV.

The chain has TRBV7-9 and TRBJ2-6, with D perhaps matching TRBD2 (6 bases). Per the germline V gene, CDR1 is SEHNR and CDR2 is FQNEAQ (reference sequence). Trimming cost V 3 bases and J 1 base, with 16 bases left between them. This CDR3 region has 18 residues. CDR3 sequence: CASSFPAGFLSGANVLTF. In DNA form, the CDR3 reads TGTGCCAGCAGCTTCCCTGCGGGGTTTCTGTCTGGGGCCAACGTCCTGACTTTC.

This chain connects TRBV28 to TRBJ1-2; a weak D match, TRBD1 (6 bases). Germline V CDR1 and CDR2: MDHEN, SYDVKM. This CDR3 is built from 16 residues. V shed 3 bases and J shed 5 bases, with 19 bases lying between them. The CDR3 bases are TGTGCCAGCAGTTTCCTCACGGACAGCGAGCAATATGGCTACACCTTC. Residues: CASSFLTDSEQYGYTF.

This chain links TRBV7-9 with TRBJ1-4; no definite D call. Germline V gene sequence: CDR1 SEHNR, CDR2 FQNEAQ (reference sequence). Between the trimmed V and J ends, which lost 2 bases and 4 bases, there was a span of 8 bases. The CDR3 has 14 residues. CDR3 amino acids: CASSLTVINEKLFF. CDR3 DNA sequence: TGTGCCAGCAGCTTAACAGTGATTAATGAAAAACTGTTTTTT.

The rearrangement links TRBV9 to TRBJ2-5; 8 bases fit TRBD2. V gave up 2 bases and J gave up 0 bases; unmatched junction bases: 12. This CDR3 has 18 amino acids. Germline lookup yields CDR1 SGDLS and CDR2 YYNGEE. The CDR3 sequence: CASSVGLAGPTYQETQYF. For the CDR3, the DNA is TGTGCCAGCAGCGTTGGGCTAGCGGGTCCGACGTACCAAGAGACCCAGTACTTC.

The V call is TRBV6-2 or TRBV6-3, the J call TRBJ2-1, with TRBD1 identical over 9 bases. The germline gives CDR1 MNHEY, CDR2 SVGEGT. Trimming cost V 5 bases and J 4 bases; bases outside gene matches: 6. The CDR3 spans 15 residues. This CDR3 reads CASSTGQGKYNEQFF. CDR3 in DNA: TGTGCCAGCAGTACCGGACAGGGGAAATACAATGAGCAGTTCTTC.

V usage is TRBV7-2 and J usage is TRBJ1-2, with 9 positions matching TRBD1. Germline CDR1 reads SGHTA; CDR2 reads FQGNSA. Trimming cost V 1 base and J 1 base; bases outside gene matches: 7. This CDR3 has 17 residues. The DNA of the CDR3 is TGTGCCAGCAGCTTAGACTACAGGGGGCGGCTTAACTATGGCTACACCTTC. Translating it yields CASSLDYRGRLNYGYTF.

The V gene is TRBV11-3, the J gene TRBJ2-1; 7 bases fit TRBD2. Germline CDR1 SGHNT, CDR2 YENEEA. This CDR3 has 17 amino acids. The V and J ends lost 0 bases and 6 bases, in that order; junction bases with no gene match: 11. CDR3 amino acids: CASSLDPWEGRGNEQFF. DNA for the CDR3: TGTGCCAGCAGCTTAGATCCGTGGGAGGGCCGGGGCAATGAGCAGTTCTTC.

For this clone: Within the sample, other DNA sequences also encode this same CDR3. The V and J genes are TRBV5-8 and TRBJ1-2; the D gene is possibly TRBD1 (6 bases). Germline values: CDR1 SGHTS, CDR2 YDEGEE. The CDR3 runs 16 residues. V was pared by 2 bases and J by 2 bases, with 16 bases between. This CDR3 is CASSLSTGQGNYGYTF. The CDR3 bases are TGTGCCAGCAGCTTATCTACGGGGCAGGGGAACTATGGCTACACCTTC.

The J gene is TRBJ1-6, the V gene TRBV5-4, with D unclear. This CDR3 has 15 residues. Germline V gene lookup returns CDR1 SGHNT and CDR2 YYREEE (reference sequence). V gave up 4 bases and J gave up 11 bases, with 19 bases separating them. The DNA for the CDR3 is TGTGCCAGCAGCGCCGGACCCAACGAGGGAGCACCCCTCCACTTT. Translated, it gives CASSAGPNEGAPLHF.

The CDR3 DNA follows: TGTGCCAGCAGCTCGGGGGGCAGTCTTTCACCCCTCCACTTT. Translating it yields CASSSGGSLSPLHF. This chain links TRBV7-9 with TRBJ1-6, with a tentative D call TRBD1 (6 bases). This CDR3 contains 14 residues. Germline V CDR1 and CDR2: SEHNR, FQNEAQ (reference sequence). Trimming pared 4 bases from V and 9 bases from J, leaving 13 bases between.

The gene calls are TRBV28 and TRBJ2-5, with 9 bases aligning to TRBD2. The CDR3 extends over 14 amino acids. V was pared by 6 bases and J by 5 bases, with 7 bases of the junction left unmatched. Germline V CDR1 and CDR2: MDHEN, SYDVKM. The CDR3 DNA reads TGTGCCAGCAGACGACTAGCGGACGGGGAGACCCAGTACTTC. Amino acids: CASRRLADGETQYF.

The chain couples TRBV5-1 to TRBJ2-3; 7 bases match TRBD2. J lost 0 bases, V lost 2 bases, and 9 bases had no gene match. The germline V gene has CDR1 SGHRS and CDR2 YFSETQ. This CDR3 has 17 amino acids. Here the CDR3 DNA reads TGCGCCAGCAGCTTCACCGTCGCGGGGGACAGCACAGATACGCAGTATTTT. This gives the protein CASSFTVAGDSTDTQYF.